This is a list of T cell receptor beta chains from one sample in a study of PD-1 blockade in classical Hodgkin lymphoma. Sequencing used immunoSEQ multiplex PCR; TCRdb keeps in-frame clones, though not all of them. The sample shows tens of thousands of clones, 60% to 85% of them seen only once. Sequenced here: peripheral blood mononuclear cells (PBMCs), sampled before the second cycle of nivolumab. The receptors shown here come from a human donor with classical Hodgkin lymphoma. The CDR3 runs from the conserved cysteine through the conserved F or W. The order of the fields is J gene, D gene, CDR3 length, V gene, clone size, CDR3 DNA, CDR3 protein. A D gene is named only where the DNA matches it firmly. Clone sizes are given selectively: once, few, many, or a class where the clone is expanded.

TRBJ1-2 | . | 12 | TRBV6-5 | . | TGTGCCAGCAGTTACGGTCTCTATGGCTACACCTTC | CASSYGLYGYTF
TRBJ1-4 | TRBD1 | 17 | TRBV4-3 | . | TGCGCCAGCAGCCAAACTACGTCACAGGGGGCGGGTGAAAAACTGTTTTTT | CASSQTTSQGAGEKLFF
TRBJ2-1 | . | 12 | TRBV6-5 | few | TGTGCCAGCAGGTCCGGATACAATGAGCAGTTCTTC | CASRSGYNEQFF
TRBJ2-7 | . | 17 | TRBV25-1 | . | TGTGCCAGCAGTGAATATTTGAAGATCCGTGACTTGGACGAGCAGTACTTC | CASSEYLKIRDLDEQYF
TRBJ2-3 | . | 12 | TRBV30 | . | TGTGCCGTCAGTGGAGGGTGGGATACGCAGTATTTT | CAVSGGWDTQYF
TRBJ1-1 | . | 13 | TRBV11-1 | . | TGTGCCAGCAGCTTAGGCATGAACACTGAAGCTTTCTTT | CASSLGMNTEAFF
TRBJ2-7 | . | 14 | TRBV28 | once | TGTGCCAGCAGATTGGCGAGGGTTTTTTACGAGCAGTACTTC | CASRLARVFYEQYF
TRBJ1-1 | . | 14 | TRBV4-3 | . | TGCGCCAGCAGCCGGGTTAGGACCCACACTGAAGCTTTCTTT | CASSRVRTHTEAFF
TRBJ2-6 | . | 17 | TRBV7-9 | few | TGTGCCAGCAGCTTGGGGCAGGACACCTCTGGGGCCAACGTCCTGACTTTC | CASSLGQDTSGANVLTF
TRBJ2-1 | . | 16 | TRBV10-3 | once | TGTGCCATCAGTCAAGAGGGGGGGGCTTCCTACAATGAGCAGTTCTTC | CAISQEGGASYNEQFF
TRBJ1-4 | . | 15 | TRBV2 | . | TGTGCCAGCAGTGTTGGGCAGGGCCTGATTGAAAAACTGTTTTTT | CASSVGQGLIEKLFF
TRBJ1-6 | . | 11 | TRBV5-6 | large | TGTGCCAGCAGCTTGGATGAGATTCTCCACTTT | CASSLDEILHF
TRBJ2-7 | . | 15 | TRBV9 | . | TGTGCCAGCAGCGTAGGGGCAGGGGACACCTACGAGCAGTACTTC | CASSVGAGDTYEQYF
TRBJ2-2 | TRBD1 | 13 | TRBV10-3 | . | TGTGCCACAGGACAGGGGAGGACCGGGGAGCTGTTTTTT | CATGQGRTGELFF
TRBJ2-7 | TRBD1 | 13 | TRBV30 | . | TGTGCCTGGAGCGAAAGGACAGGGGACGAGCAGTACTTC | CAWSERTGDEQYF
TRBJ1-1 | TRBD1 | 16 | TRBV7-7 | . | TGTGCTAGCAGCTTATTTTCCTCAGGGGGCGACACTGAAGCTTTCTTT | CASSLFSSGGDTEAFF
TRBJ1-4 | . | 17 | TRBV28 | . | TGTGCCAGCAGTCCCGGGGGGGGCGTTGGGGACAATGAAAAACTGTTTTTT | CASSPGGGVGDNEKLFF
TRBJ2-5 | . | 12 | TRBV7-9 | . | TGTGCCAGCTCGCCAGATCAAGAGACCCAGTACTTC | CASSPDQETQYF
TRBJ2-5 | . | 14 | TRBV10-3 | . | TGTGCCATCAGCTTCGGGGGCTCACAAGAGACCCAGTACTTC | CAISFGGSQETQYF
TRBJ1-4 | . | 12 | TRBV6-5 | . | TGTGCCAGCAGCCCGGGGGGAGGAAAACTGTTTTTT | CASSPGGGKLFF
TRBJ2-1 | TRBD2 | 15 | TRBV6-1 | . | TGTGCCAGCAGAATTGGACTAGCGGGGGGGAATGAGCAGTTCTTC | CASRIGLAGGNEQFF
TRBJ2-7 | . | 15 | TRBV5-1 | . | TGCGCCAGCAGCTTGTTGGTGGGGAGCTCCTACGAGCAGTACTTC | CASSLLVGSSYEQYF
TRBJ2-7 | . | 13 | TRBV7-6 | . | TGTGCCAGCAGCTTACACAGATATTACGAGCAGTACTTC | CASSLHRYYEQYF
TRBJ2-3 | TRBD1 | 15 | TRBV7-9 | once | TGTGCCAGCAGCCTCGGACAGGCTAGCACAGATACGCAGTATTTT | CASSLGQASTDTQYF
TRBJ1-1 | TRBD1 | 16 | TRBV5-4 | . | TGTGCCAGCAGCTTGAAACCCAGGGGGCGGAGCACTGAAGCTTTCTTT | CASSLKPRGRSTEAFF
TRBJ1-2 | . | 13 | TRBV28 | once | TGTACCAGCAGTTTGTCGAGAATAGAGGGCTACACCTTC | CTSSLSRIEGYTF
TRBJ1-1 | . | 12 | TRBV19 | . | TGTGCCAGTAGTGGAATGACCGACGAAGCTTTCTTT | CASSGMTDEAFF
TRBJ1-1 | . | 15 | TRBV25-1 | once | TGTGCCAGCAGTGACCTCGACAGCGTTCCCGCTGAAGCTTTCTTT | CASSDLDSVPAEAFF
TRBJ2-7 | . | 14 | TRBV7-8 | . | TGTGCCAGCAGCTTAGGATCGGGGGAAGACGGGCAGTACTTC | CASSLGSGEDGQYF
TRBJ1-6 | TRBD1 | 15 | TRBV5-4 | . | TGTGCCAGCAGCCCAAGGACAGGGATAAATTCACCCCTCCACTTT | CASSPRTGINSPLHF
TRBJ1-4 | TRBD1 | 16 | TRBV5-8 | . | TGTGCCAGCAGCTTAGTATTGGGGACAGACAATGAAAAACTGTTTTTT | CASSLVLGTDNEKLFF
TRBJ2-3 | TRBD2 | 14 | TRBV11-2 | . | TGTGCCAGCAGCTTATCTGGGGGGGCAGATACGCAGTATTTT | CASSLSGGADTQYF
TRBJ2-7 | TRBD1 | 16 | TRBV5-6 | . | TGTGCCAGCAGCGTCCACAGGGGTCCACTACCCTACGAGCAGTACTTC | CASSVHRGPLPYEQYF
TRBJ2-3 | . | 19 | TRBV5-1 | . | TGCGCCAGCAGCTTGGTGGGGGGCCCCTCGACAGGGCCCACAGATACGCAGTATTTT | CASSLVGGPSTGPTDTQYF
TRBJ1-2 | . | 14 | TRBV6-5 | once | TGTGCCAGCAGTCGGGACCACCTATTGAGTGGCTACACCTTC | CASSRDHLLSGYTF
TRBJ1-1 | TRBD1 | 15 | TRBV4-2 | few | TGTGCCAGCAGCCCAGGCGGGACAGGGAACACTGAAGCTTTCTTT | CASSPGGTGNTEAFF
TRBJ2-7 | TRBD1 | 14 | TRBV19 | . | TGTGCCAGTAGTATCAGGGGGATCTCCTACGAGCAGTACTTC | CASSIRGISYEQYF
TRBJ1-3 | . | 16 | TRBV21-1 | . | TGTGCCAGCAGCAAAGATCCAGGGGAAGGTGGAAACACCATATATTTT | CASSKDPGEGGNTIYF
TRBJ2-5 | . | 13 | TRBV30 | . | TGTGCCTGGAGTCCTTGGACTCGGGAGACCCAGTACTTC | CAWSPWTRETQYF
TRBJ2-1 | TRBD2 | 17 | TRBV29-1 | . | TGCAGCGTCTCCGGGACTAGCGGGGGGGGAACCTACAATGAGCAGTTCTTC | CSVSGTSGGGTYNEQFF
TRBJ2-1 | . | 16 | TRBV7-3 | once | TGTGCCAGCAGCTTAAACCCCACTTCGGGGCGCGATGAGCAGTTCTTC | CASSLNPTSGRDEQFF
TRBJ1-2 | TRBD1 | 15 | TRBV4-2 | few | TGTGCCAGCAGCCTGGGGACAGGGTTACCTTCTGGCTACACCTTC | CASSLGTGLPSGYTF
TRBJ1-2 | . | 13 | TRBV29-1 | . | TGCAGCGTTGAGGGGGGCAGGGGATATGGCTACACCTTC | CSVEGGRGYGYTF
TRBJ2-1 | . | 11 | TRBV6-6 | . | TGTGCCAGCAGTTACTCATGGGAGCAGTTCTTC | CASSYSWEQFF
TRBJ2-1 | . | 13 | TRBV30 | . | TGTGCCTGGAGTGTACAGGAAGGGTCTGAGCAGTTCTTC | CAWSVQEGSEQFF
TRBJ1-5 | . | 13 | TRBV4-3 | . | TGCGCCAGCAGCCAAGAAGTTCCTCAGCCCCAGCATTTT | CASSQEVPQPQHF
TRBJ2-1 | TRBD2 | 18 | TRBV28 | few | TGTGCCAGCAGTTTAAAGCGGGGGGGCGGTCGGTCCTACAATGAGCAGTTCTTC | CASSLKRGGGRSYNEQFF
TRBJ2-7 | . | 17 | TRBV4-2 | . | TGTGCCAGCAGCCAAGTCGCCGGCGGGACTGACTCCTACGAGCAGTACTTC | CASSQVAGGTDSYEQYF
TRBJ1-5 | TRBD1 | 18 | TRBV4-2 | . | TGTGCCAGCAGCCAAGATCCGGAGGGGGCGACTAGCAATCAGCCCCAGCATTTT | CASSQDPEGATSNQPQHF
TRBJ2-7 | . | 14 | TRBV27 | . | TGTGCCAGCAGTACCCGACAGGCGATCTACGAGCAGTACTTC | CASSTRQAIYEQYF
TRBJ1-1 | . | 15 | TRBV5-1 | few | TGCGCCAGCAGCTATCTCAAGAGGACGGGAACTGAAGCTTTCTTT | CASSYLKRTGTEAFF